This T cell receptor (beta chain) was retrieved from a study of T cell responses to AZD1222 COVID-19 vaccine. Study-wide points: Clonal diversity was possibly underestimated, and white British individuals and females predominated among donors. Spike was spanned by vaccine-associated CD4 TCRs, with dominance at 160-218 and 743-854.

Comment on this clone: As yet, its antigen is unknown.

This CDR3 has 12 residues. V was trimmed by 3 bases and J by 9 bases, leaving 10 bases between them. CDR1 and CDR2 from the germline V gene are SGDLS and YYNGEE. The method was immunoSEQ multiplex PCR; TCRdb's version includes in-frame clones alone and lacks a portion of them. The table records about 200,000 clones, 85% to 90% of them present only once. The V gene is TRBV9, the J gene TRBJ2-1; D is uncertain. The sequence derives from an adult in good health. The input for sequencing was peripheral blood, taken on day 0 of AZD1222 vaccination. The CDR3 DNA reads TGTGCCAGCAGCGAGACGGGCAGTGAGCAGTTCTTC. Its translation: CASSETGSEQFF.